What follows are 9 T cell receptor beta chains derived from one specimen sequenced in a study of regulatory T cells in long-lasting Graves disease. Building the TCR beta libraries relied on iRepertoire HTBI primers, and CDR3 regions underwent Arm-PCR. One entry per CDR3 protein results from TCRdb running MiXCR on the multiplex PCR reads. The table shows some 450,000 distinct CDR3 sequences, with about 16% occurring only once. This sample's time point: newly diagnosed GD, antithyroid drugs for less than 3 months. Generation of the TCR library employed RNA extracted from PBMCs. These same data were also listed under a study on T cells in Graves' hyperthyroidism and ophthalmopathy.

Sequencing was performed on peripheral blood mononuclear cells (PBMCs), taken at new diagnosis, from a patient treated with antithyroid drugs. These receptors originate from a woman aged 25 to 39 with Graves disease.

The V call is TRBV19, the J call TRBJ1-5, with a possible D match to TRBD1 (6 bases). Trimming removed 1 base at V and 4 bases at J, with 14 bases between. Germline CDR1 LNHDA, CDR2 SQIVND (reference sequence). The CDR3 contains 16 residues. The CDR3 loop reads CASSIVGVQGNQPQHF. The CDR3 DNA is TGTGCCAGTAGTATAGTAGGAGTGCAGGGGAATCAGCCCCAGCATTTT.

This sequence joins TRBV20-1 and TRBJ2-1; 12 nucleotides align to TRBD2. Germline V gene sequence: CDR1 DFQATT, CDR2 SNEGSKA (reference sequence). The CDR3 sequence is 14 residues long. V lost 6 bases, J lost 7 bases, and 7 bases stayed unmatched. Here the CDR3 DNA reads TGCAGTGCCCCGACTAGCGGGGGTAAAAATGAGCAGTTCTTC. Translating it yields CSAPTSGGKNEQFF.

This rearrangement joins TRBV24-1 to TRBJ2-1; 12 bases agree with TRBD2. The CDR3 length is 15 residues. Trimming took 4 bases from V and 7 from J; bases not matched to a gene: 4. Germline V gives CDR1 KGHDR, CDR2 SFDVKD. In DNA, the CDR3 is TGTGCCACCAGTGACCAGACTAGCGGGAGTAATGAGCAGTTCTTC. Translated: CATSDQTSGSNEQFF.

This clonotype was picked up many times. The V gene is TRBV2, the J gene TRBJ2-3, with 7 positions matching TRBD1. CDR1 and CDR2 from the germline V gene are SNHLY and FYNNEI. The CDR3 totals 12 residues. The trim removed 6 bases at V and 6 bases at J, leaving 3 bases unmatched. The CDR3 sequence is CASRQGRDTQYF. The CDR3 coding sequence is TGTGCCAGCAGACAGGGGCGGGATACGCAGTATTTT.

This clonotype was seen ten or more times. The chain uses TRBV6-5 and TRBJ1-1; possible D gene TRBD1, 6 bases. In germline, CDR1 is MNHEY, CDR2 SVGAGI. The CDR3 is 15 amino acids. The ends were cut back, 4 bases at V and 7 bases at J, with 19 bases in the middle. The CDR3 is CASSSLIRGAVEAFF. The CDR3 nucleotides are TGTGCCAGCAGTTCATTGATACGGGGGGCGGTTGAAGCTTTCTTT.

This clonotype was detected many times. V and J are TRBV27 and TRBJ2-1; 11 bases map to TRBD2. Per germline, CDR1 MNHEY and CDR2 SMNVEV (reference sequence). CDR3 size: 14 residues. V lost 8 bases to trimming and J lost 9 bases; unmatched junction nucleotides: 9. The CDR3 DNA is TGTGCCAGCGAGACTAGCGGGAAGACAATTGAGCAGTTCTTC. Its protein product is CASETSGKTIEQFF.

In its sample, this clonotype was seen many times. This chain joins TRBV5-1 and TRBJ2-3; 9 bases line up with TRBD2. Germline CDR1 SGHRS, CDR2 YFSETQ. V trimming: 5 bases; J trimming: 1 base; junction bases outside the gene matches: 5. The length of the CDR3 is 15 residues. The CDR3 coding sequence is TGCGCCAGCAGTAGACGGACTAGCGGCACAGATACGCAGTATTTT. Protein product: CASSRRTSGTDTQYF.

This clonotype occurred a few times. The CDR3 reads CASSPRPGDSNQPQHF. Written as DNA, the CDR3 is TGTGCCAGCAGCCCTAGGCCCGGGGATAGCAATCAGCCCCAGCATTTT. The chain joins TRBV7-8 to TRBJ1-5, with D hard to call. CDR3 size: 16 residues. V lost 5 bases and J 0 bases, leaving 14 bases between the germline ends. The germline V gene encodes CDR1 SGHVS and CDR2 FQNEAQ. Drawing the rest from reference TRBV7-8 and TRBJ1-5, the complete variable domain is GAGVSQSPRYKVAKRGQDVALRCDPISGHVSLFWYQQALGQGPEFLTYFQNEAQLDKSGLPSDRFFAERPEGSVSTLKIQRTQQEDSAVYLCASSPRPGDSNQPQHFGDGTRLSIL.

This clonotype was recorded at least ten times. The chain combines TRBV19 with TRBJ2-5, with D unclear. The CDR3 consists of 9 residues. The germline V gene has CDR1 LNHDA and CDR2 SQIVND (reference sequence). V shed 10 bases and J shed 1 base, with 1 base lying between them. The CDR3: CAIQETQYF. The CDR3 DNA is TGTGCCATCCAAGAGACCCAGTACTTC.